This TCR beta chain derives from a study of T cells in Graves' hyperthyroidism and ophthalmopathy. General study results and limits: Ophthalmopathy and stable hyperthyroidism were told apart by a 13 V-J model. Model output signaled ophthalmopathy a median roughly 6.1 months ahead of onset.

The CDR3 regions of TCR beta were amplified from RNA transcripts. Researchers ran a first-round RT-PCR on the TCR CDR3 using the HTBI primer set. From the multiplex PCR reads, TCRdb called clonotypes with MiXCR, one entry per CDR3 protein. The sample contains roughly 380,000 distinct CDR3 sequences, roughly 13% of which appear only once. Diagnoses were made from clinical symptoms, serum measures (thyroxine and TRAb), thyroid ultrasound and orbital computed tomography. Germline V gene data show CDR1 as DFQATT and CDR2 as SNEGSKA (reference sequence). The CDR3 spans 14 residues. V was cut by 8 bases and J by 0 bases, with 16 bases left in between. About this clonotype: Its antigen is unidentified. A much larger clone sits a single nucleotide away, making a read error possible.

Sequencing was performed on blood. The chain recombines TRBV20-1 with TRBJ1-1; D remains ambiguous. The clonotype comes from a man aged 25 to 40 with Graves' hyperthyroidism that later progressed to Graves' ophthalmopathy. CDR3 DNA: TGCAGTATCAGGAAGTCCTCCCTGAACACTGAAGCTTTCTTT. It yields the protein CSIRKSSLNTEAFF.